This TCR beta chain was identified during a study of beta chain features in type 1 diabetes. Each of the CD4+ naive, central memory, regulatory and stem cell-like memory populations was sorted via CD45RO/CCR7/CD25/CD127/CD95/CD27. Investigators reverse transcribed all isolated RNA, so they sequenced expressed TCRB transcripts. About 3.57 million reads, on average, came from each naive, central memory and regulatory T cell sample. The method was immunoSEQ multiplex PCR; TCRdb's version includes in-frame clones alone and lacks a portion of them. Of about half a million clones listed, over 25% are singletons. Concerning this clone: Its antigen is not identified.

Germline V gene lookup returns CDR1 SEHNR and CDR2 FQNEAQ (reference sequence). There are 15 residues in the CDR3. The trim removed 5 bases at V and 8 bases at J, leaving 9 bases unmatched. Study findings and constraints: In all four CD4+ subsets, TCRB CDR3 length was significantly, moderately reduced in type 1 diabetes.

This receptor was obtained from a man between 18 and 29 years old in good health. This sequence joins TRBV7-9 and TRBJ1-4; TRBD1 matches 9 bases. The specimen sequenced was naive CD4+ T cells from blood. CDR3 DNA sequence: TGTGCCAGCAGCCCTGGACAGGGGCGGAACGAAAAACTGTTTTTT. This sequence encodes CASSPGQGRNEKLFF.